The 19 T cell receptor beta chains reported below all come from one sample, sequenced in a study of T cell clonality in common variable immunodeficiency. Points from the study as a whole: Reportedly, TCR beta sequences from common variable immunodeficiency showed fewer deletions and N-nucleotide insertions.

These TCRs are of unknown antigen specificity. TCRdb keeps only in-frame clones here, not all; method: immunoSEQ multiplex PCR. The record shows 25,000 to 35,000 clones for this sample, with no singletons present. Sequences were obtained from peripheral blood mononuclear cells. Receptor source: a human donor with common variable immunodeficiency.

This clone qualifies as medium-sized. One end of the junction does not line up with germline, which may come from a read error. The CDR3 extends 3 residues past the end of the read, so its final part is completed from the germline J gene. This chain connects TRBV4-2 to TRBJ1-2, with D perhaps TRBD1 (5 bases). The CDR3 is 14 residues long. Per germline, CDR1 LGHNA and CDR2 YNFKEQ. CDR3 protein: CASSQEKGRFGYTF. Partial CDR3 DNA: TGCGCCAGCAGCCAAGAGAAGGGGCGATTCGGC.

A note on this clone: The read ends 3 residues before the CDR3 terminus; that terminus is restored from the germline J gene. This chain links TRBV14 with TRBJ2-7; D is possibly TRBD2 (5 bases). V gave up 1 base and J gave up 6 bases, with 16 bases separating them. The V gene's germline CDR1 is SGHDN and CDR2 FVKESK. This CDR3 has 15 amino acids. The CDR3 protein is CASSQGLNRGLEQYF. The sequenced part of the CDR3 DNA is TGTGCCAGCAGCCAAGGGTTGAACAGAGGGCTCGAG.

This clone was detected a few times. Read coverage stops 3 residues before the CDR3 terminus; the germline J gene supplies the remainder. V usage is TRBV19 and J usage is TRBJ1-3; tentatively, D is TRBD1 (5 bases). CDR3 length: 15 amino acids. Germline V gives CDR1 LNHDA, CDR2 SQIVND (reference sequence). V lost 3 bases to trimming and J lost 0 bases, with 9 bases between them. The CDR3 bases that were read are TGTGCCAGTAGTATGCCCAGGGTCTCTGGAAACACC. It encodes CASSMPRVSGNT. The whole CDR3 sequence is CASSMPRVSGNTIYF. The whole variable domain, remainder taken from reference TRBV19 and TRBJ1-3, is DGGITQSPKYLFRKEGQNVTLSCEQNLNHDAMYWYRQDPGQGLRLIYYSQIVNDFQKGDIAEGYSVSREKKESFPLTVTSAQKNPTAFYLCASSMPRVSGNTIYFGEGSWLTVV.

With respect to this clone: The missing CDR3 end, 3 residues past where the read stops, is filled in from the germline J gene. V and J are TRBV5-1 and TRBJ2-3; 7 bases are shared with TRBD2. Germline CDR1 is SGHRS and CDR2 is YFSETQ. This CDR3 spans 15 amino acids. V was pared by 4 bases and J by 2 bases, with 7 bases of the junction left unmatched. The CDR3 bases that were read are TGCGCCAGCAGCCGTGGGGGGGACCACACAGATACG. Translated: CASSRGGDHTDT. The CDR3 in full is CASSRGGDHTDTQYF.

This clone was picked up a small number of times. The CDR3 end is not reached by the read, which stops 3 residues before it; the germline J gene fills it in. The chain links TRBV2 to TRBJ2-1; 8 bases are a match to TRBD1. The germline V gene has CDR1 SNHLY and CDR2 FYNNEI. V trimming: 4 bases; J trimming: 7 bases; junction bases outside the gene matches: 9. CDR3 length: 15 residues. Partial CDR3 DNA: TGTGCCAGCAGTGGATTCCAGGGGGCACGGAATGAG. It is translated as CASSGFQGARNE. The entire CDR3 reads CASSGFQGARNEQFF.

This clone occurred many times. The read comes to an end 3 residues before the CDR3 does, leaving the germline J gene to fill in the end. J is TRBJ2-5 and V is TRBV7-9; D ambiguous. V was shortened by 6 bases and J by 5 bases, with 13 bases between the two germline ends. This CDR3 has 13 residues. CDR1 is SEHNR, CDR2 FQNEAQ, per germline (reference sequence). The sequenced part of the CDR3 DNA is TGTGCCAGCAGGTCGCCGGTCCACGAGACC. It codes for CASRSPVHET. The complete CDR3 sequence is CASRSPVHETQYF.

As for this clone: With the read ending 3 residues before the CDR3 end, the germline J gene is used to fill in that end. The chain joins TRBV6-1 to TRBJ2-1, with a possible D match to TRBD2 (5 bases). This CDR3 has 15 residues. Trimming removed 4 bases at V and 2 bases at J, with 12 bases between. Germline V lookup: CDR1 MNHNS, CDR2 SASEGT. Incomplete CDR3 DNA: TGTGCCAGCAGTGCTGAGGGTTTTCCCTACAATGAG. It codes for CASSAEGFPYNE. The full CDR3 protein reads CASSAEGFPYNEQFF.

Comments on this clone: The sequenced fragment ends 3 residues before the CDR3 boundary, so the rest is inferred from the germline J gene. This chain connects TRBV5-1 to TRBJ2-2; 10 bases are a match to TRBD2. The germline V gene encodes CDR1 SGHRS and CDR2 YFSETQ. The CDR3 runs to 15 residues. V was clipped by 4 bases and J by 5 bases; unmatched bases: 5. This CDR3 is CASSISGGATGELFF. CDR3 DNA (partial): TGCGCCAGCAGCATAAGCGGGGGGGCGACCGGGGAG.

The sample holds many counts of this clone. From the germline J gene comes the end of the CDR3, since the read stops 3 residues before it. This chain links TRBV20-1 with TRBJ2-5; D is perhaps TRBD1 (6 bases). Germline V gene sequence: CDR1 DFQATT, CDR2 SNEGSKA (reference sequence). This CDR3 has 15 amino acids. Trimming cost V 0 bases and J 2 bases, with 13 bases left between them. The CDR3 sequence: CSAREGGLYQETQYF. The covered CDR3 bases are TGCAGTGCTAGAGAAGGGGGTCTTTATCAAGAGACC.

This clone was seen many times. The read halts 3 residues ahead of the CDR3 end, with the missing end drawn from the germline J gene. The genes are TRBV19 and TRBJ1-6; unclear D gene. The germline V gene encodes CDR1 LNHDA and CDR2 SQIVND (reference sequence). V was trimmed by 1 base and J by 8 bases, leaving 12 bases between them. This CDR3 spans 15 amino acids. CDR3 DNA, as far as it was read: TGTGCCAGTAGTATAGGTGGCAAGGGCTATTCACCC. Translating gives CASSIGGKGYSP. The full CDR3 protein is CASSIGGKGYSPLHF.

This clone was observed a handful of times. The read comes to an end 3 residues before the CDR3 does, leaving the germline J gene to fill in the end. The rearrangement links TRBV6-4 to TRBJ2-3; maybe TRBD1 (6 bases). The CDR3 contains 14 residues. Germline V gives CDR1 MRHNA, CDR2 SNTAGT. The V end was cut by 6 bases, the J end by 3 bases, with 13 bases between. The CDR3 sequence: CASSPGHATDTQYF. Incomplete CDR3 DNA: TGTGCCAGCAGCCCGGGACATGCAACAGATACG.

This clone has a count of ten or more. The read ends 3 residues shy of where the CDR3 ends; the end is completed using the germline J gene. The gene calls are TRBV20-1 and TRBJ2-1; D may be TRBD2 (6 bases). Germline CDR1 and CDR2: DFQATT and SNEGSKA (reference sequence). Between the trimmed V and J ends, which lost 3 bases and 6 bases, there was a span of 15 bases. The CDR3 runs to 14 residues. The CDR3 protein is CSASPLTSSNEQFF. The part of the CDR3 DNA that was read is TGCAGTGCTAGCCCCCTCACTAGCTCCAATGAG.

Regarding this clone: The missing CDR3 end, 3 residues past where the read stops, is filled in from the germline J gene. The V gene is TRBV19, the J gene TRBJ2-6; TRBD2 might be the D (7 bases). The CDR3 contains 18 residues. Trimming pared 9 bases from V and 1 base from J, leaving 22 bases between. Per the germline V gene, CDR1 is LNHDA and CDR2 is SQIVND (reference sequence). The CDR3 spells CASLPWAGEGSGANVLTF. CDR3 DNA, as far as it was read: TGTGCCAGCCTCCCCTGGGCAGGGGAGGGTTCTGGGGCCAACGTC.

This clone was counted ten times or more. The read terminates 3 residues before the CDR3 end, so the remaining end is supplied by the germline J gene. V gene TRBV2 combines with J gene TRBJ1-5, with 8 positions matching TRBD1. The length of the CDR3 is 14 residues. Trimming at V came to 5 bases and at J to 4 bases, leaving 4 bases not matched to a gene. The germline V gene encodes CDR1 SNHLY and CDR2 FYNNEI. Partial CDR3 DNA: TGTGCCAGCAGTTTAGACAGGGGAAATCAGCCC. This codes for CASSLDRGNQP. The whole CDR3 sequence reads CASSLDRGNQPQHF.

This clone appeared many times. Sequencing ends 3 residues short of the CDR3 end; the germline J gene provides the rest. This chain uses TRBV9 with TRBJ2-7, with D possibly TRBD1 on 6 matching bases. Germline V gene sequence: CDR1 SGDLS, CDR2 YYNGEE. The V gene lost 2 bases and the J gene lost 3 bases, with 12 bases spanning the gap. The CDR3 is made up of 14 amino acids. The CDR3 DNA, read in part, is TGTGCCAGCAGCGTCGCCGACAGGAGCTACGAG. Encoded protein: CASSVADRSYE. In full, the CDR3 is CASSVADRSYEQYF.

This clone was found many times. CDR3 in amino acids: CSVDRVGTGELFF. The sequenced CDR3 bases are TGCAGCGTTGATAGGGTGGGCACCGGGGAG. The chain is built from TRBV29-1 and TRBJ2-2; D gene unclear. The read comes to an end 3 residues before the CDR3 does, leaving the germline J gene to fill in the end. The CDR3 runs 13 residues. V was clipped by 3 bases and J by 4 bases, with 9 bases between them. In germline, CDR1 is SQVTM, CDR2 ANQGSEA.

As regards this clone: Read coverage stops 3 residues before the CDR3 terminus; the germline J gene supplies the remainder. The chain has TRBV6-2 or TRBV6-3 and TRBJ2-1; perhaps TRBD1 as D (5 bases). Germline CDR1 MNHEY, CDR2 SVGEGT. Trimming stripped 7 bases from V and 6 bases from J, with 22 bases between. The CDR3 sequence is 16 residues long. The covered CDR3 bases are TGTGCCAGCACCTTACGCCAGGACAATCGCCGCAATGAG. Protein sequence: CASTLRQDNRRNE. The CDR3, in full, reads CASTLRQDNRRNEQFF.

This clone showed up just a few times. From the germline J gene comes the end of the CDR3, since the read stops 3 residues before it. This rearrangement joins TRBV18 to TRBJ2-5; TRBD1 agrees at 8 bases. Germline-derived CDR1 and CDR2 are KGHSH and LQKENI. The CDR3 contains 13 residues. V dropped 3 bases and J dropped 4; count of bases not matched to a gene: 1. The part of the CDR3 DNA that was read is TGTGCCAGCTCACCCACAGGGGGAGAGACC. Its protein is CASSPTGGET. In full, the CDR3 is CASSPTGGETQYF. Filled out from reference TRBV18 and TRBJ2-5, the complete variable domain reads NAGVMQNPRHLVRRRGQEARLRCSPMKGHSHVYWYRQLPEEGLKFMVYLQKENIIDESGMPKERFSAEFPKEGPSILRIQQVVRGDSAAYFCASSPTGGETQYFGPGTRLLVL.

This clone has a handful of counts. The read comes to an end 3 residues before the CDR3 does, leaving the germline J gene to fill in the end. V usage is TRBV5-1 and J usage is TRBJ2-7; no firm D call. V was clipped by 3 bases and J by 0 bases, with 10 bases between them. CDR3 size: 14 residues. Germline CDR1 and CDR2: SGHRS and YFSETQ. The CDR3: CASSSLVGSYEQYF. The CDR3 bases that were read are TGCGCCAGCAGCTCGCTCGTCGGCTCCTACGAG.